The sequence of this T cell receptor (beta chain) was determined in a study of identical twins. This CDR3 has 17 residues. Trimming removed 3 bases from V and 0 bases from J, with 15 bases in between. Germline-derived CDR1 and CDR2 are DFQATT and SNEGSKA (reference sequence). To note about this clonotype: Its matching antigen is unknown.

Findings and caveats of the study: While abundant cord blood beta clonotypes carried fewer insertions, memory repertoires showed no such pattern. Models underpredicted monozygotic twin sharing of out-of-frame TCR alpha. Conclusions relied on cross-sectional statistical analysis, not following the same donors.

Template switching added a universal primer site; cDNA carried unique molecular identifiers. In TCRdb, the 5' RACE reads were re-called with MiXCR into one record per CDR3 protein. The sample comprises 500,000 or so distinct CDR3 sequences, 14% of which are singletons, and approximately 1% rests with the top ten. The same data also went into a second study, on yellow fever vaccine responses in identical twins.

Sequenced sample: CD4+ T cells sorted from blood. The V call is TRBV20-1, the J call TRBJ2-6, with a possible D match to TRBD1 (6 bases). This receptor was identified in a woman between 18 and 29 years old in good health. As DNA, the CDR3 is TGCAGTGCTAGTAGGAACAGGGCGAACTCTGGGGCCAACGTCCTGACTTTC. Translated: CSASRNRANSGANVLTF.